What follows are 20 T cell receptor beta chains derived from one specimen sequenced in a study of cytomegalovirus exposure and HLA in healthy donors. Sequencing was performed with immunoSEQ multiplex PCR; in TCRdb, only in-frame clones are kept and a portion is missing. Of 150,000 to 200,000 clones listed, under 90% are singletons. The source material was PBMCs. The receptors were gathered from a woman between 18 and 29 years old in good health and CMV-seropositive.

V and J are TRBV28 and TRBJ2-1, with D unclear. V was cut by 7 bases and J by 4 bases, with 17 bases left in between. CDR1 MDHEN and CDR2 SYDVKM come from the germline V gene. The CDR3 runs to 15 residues. The CDR3 spells CASTSGSIAYNEQFF. CDR3 coding DNA: TGTGCCAGCACTAGTGGGTCGATCGCGTACAATGAGCAGTTCTTC. The complete variable domain, with remaining parts taken from reference TRBV28 and TRBJ2-1, reads DVKVTQSSRYLVKRTGEKVFLECVQDMDHENMFWYRQDPGLGLRLIYFSYDVKMKEKGDIPEGYSVSREKKERFSLILESASTNQTSMYLCASTSGSIAYNEQFFGPGTRLTVL.

This sequence joins TRBV29-1 and TRBJ2-1; a weak D match, TRBD2 (5 bases). Germline V CDR1 and CDR2: SQVTM, ANQGSEA. V was pared by 3 bases and J by 1 base, with 10 bases between. CDR3 length equals 14 residues. The CDR3 sequence: CSVEFTSSYNEQFF. The CDR3 DNA is TGCAGCGTTGAGTTTACTAGTTCCTACAATGAGCAGTTCTTC.

This chain uses TRBV6-5 with TRBJ1-1; TRBD1 matches at 7 bases. This CDR3 spans 15 amino acids. Per germline, CDR1 MNHEY and CDR2 SVGAGI. Trimming at V came to 5 bases and at J to 4 bases, leaving 10 bases not matched to a gene. The DNA for the CDR3 is TGTGCCAGCAGTGCCCGAGGGGGACAGACCACTGAAGCTTTCTTT. This codes for CASSARGGQTTEAFF.

This clone is a singleton in its sample. The chain couples TRBV7-2 to TRBJ2-5; TRBD2 agrees at 7 bases. The V gene end was trimmed by 5 bases and the J gene end by 4 bases; junction bases not matched to a gene: 7. This CDR3 is built from 14 residues. Germline V CDR1 and CDR2: SGHTA, FQGNSA. Written as DNA, the CDR3 is TGTGCCAGCAGCCCCAGACTAGCCGCAGAGACCCAGTACTTC. Residues: CASSPRLAAETQYF.

DNA for the CDR3: TGTGCCAGCTCACCGGACAGGGGATTCACTGAAGCTTTCTTT. Residues: CASSPDRGFTEAFF. The chain has TRBV18 and TRBJ1-1; 9 bases line up with TRBD1. The CDR3 is 14 amino acids. Germline CDR1 KGHSH, CDR2 LQKENI. The V and J ends lost 3 bases and 4 bases, in that order; junction bases with no gene match: 3. Drawing the rest from reference TRBV18 and TRBJ1-1, the complete variable domain is NAGVMQNPRHLVRRRGQEARLRCSPMKGHSHVYWYRQLPEEGLKFMVYLQKENIIDESGMPKERFSAEFPKEGPSILRIQQVVRGDSAAYFCASSPDRGFTEAFFGQGTRLTVV.

This clone was picked up one time. The gene calls are TRBV11-3 and TRBJ2-3; 7 bases align to TRBD1. The junction had 10 bases not matched to a gene; V was cut back by 5 bases and J by 2 bases. Per the germline V gene, CDR1 is SGHNT and CDR2 is YENEEA. The CDR3 runs 16 residues. CDR3 bases: TGTGCCAGCAGCACTTATATCGGGACAGCCACAGATACGCAGTATTTT. This gives the protein CASSTYIGTATDTQYF.

This chain links TRBV5-4 with TRBJ1-2; TRBD1 matches at 9 bases. CDR1 and CDR2 from the germline V gene are SGHNT and YYREEE (reference sequence). Trimming at V came to 6 bases and at J to 4 bases, leaving 10 bases not matched to a gene. The CDR3 sequence is 15 residues long. CDR3 in amino acids: CASTLRDRVTYGYTF. The CDR3 nucleotides are TGTGCCAGCACCTTAAGGGACAGGGTAACCTATGGCTACACCTTC. The complete variable domain, with remaining parts taken from reference TRBV5-4 and TRBJ1-2, reads ETGVTQSPTHLIKTRGQQVTLRCSSQSGHNTVSWYQQALGQGPQFIFQYYREEENGRGNFPPRFSGLQFPNYSSELNVNALELDDSALYLCASTLRDRVTYGYTFGSGTRLTVV.

The gene calls are TRBV7-8 and TRBJ1-3, with D unresolved. V was cut by 8 bases and J by 4 bases, with 9 bases left in between. Germline CDR1 reads SGHVS; CDR2 reads FQNEAQ. The CDR3 sequence is 12 residues long. The CDR3 loop is CASGREGNTIYF. The CDR3 nucleotides read TGTGCCAGCGGGAGGGAAGGAAACACCATATATTTT.

The sample holds one count of this clone. This chain joins TRBV30 and TRBJ2-2, with 7 nucleotides matching TRBD2. V lost 4 bases and J lost 7; bases outside the gene matches: 6. The CDR3 spans 13 residues. Germline V gene data show CDR1 as GTSNPN and CDR2 as SVGIG (reference sequence). CDR3 in DNA: TGTGCCTGGACATTGGGGGGGATCGGGGAGCTGTTTTTT. Its translation is CAWTLGGIGELFF.

V and J are TRBV18 and TRBJ1-5, with 7 nucleotides matching TRBD1. CDR3 length: 14 amino acids. The germline V gene encodes CDR1 KGHSH and CDR2 LQKENI. J lost 8 bases, V lost 6 bases, and 10 bases had no gene match. The CDR3 loop reads CASSGGQVLEPQHF. The CDR3 region has the DNA TGTGCCAGCTCCGGAGGACAGGTCTTGGAGCCCCAGCATTTT.

The V call is TRBV14, the J call TRBJ2-1; 9 bases fit TRBD2. This CDR3 spans 15 amino acids. Germline V gives CDR1 SGHDN, CDR2 FVKESK. V lost 4 bases to trimming and J lost 7 bases; unmatched junction nucleotides: 8. The CDR3 protein is CASSPLAGSWNEQFF. The CDR3 coding sequence is TGTGCCAGCAGCCCCCTAGCGGGATCGTGGAATGAGCAGTTCTTC.

This clone was observed a few times. The genes are TRBV28 and TRBJ1-5; 7 positions match TRBD1. J lost 0 bases, V lost 10 bases, and 9 bases had no gene match. This CDR3 spans 15 amino acids. Germline V gene sequence: CDR1 MDHEN, CDR2 SYDVKM. CDR3 in DNA: TGTGCCACCTGGACAGGCGAGTATAGCAATCAGCCCCAGCATTTT. Translation gives CATWTGEYSNQPQHF. The full variable domain, its missing parts supplied by reference TRBV28 and TRBJ1-5, is DVKVTQSSRYLVKRTGEKVFLECVQDMDHENMFWYRQDPGLGLRLIYFSYDVKMKEKGDIPEGYSVSREKKERFSLILESASTNQTSMYLCATWTGEYSNQPQHFGDGTRLSIL.

The chain combines TRBV30 with TRBJ2-5, with a possible D match to TRBD1 (6 bases). The V end lost 6 bases, the J end lost 1 base, and 12 bases lay between the germline ends. Per germline, CDR1 GTSNPN and CDR2 SVGIG (reference sequence). The CDR3 is 13 amino acids. The CDR3 DNA reads TGTGCCTGCAAGGACAGAATCCAAGAGACCCAGTACTTC. Translating it yields CACKDRIQETQYF.

The chain joins TRBV27 to TRBJ2-2; weak D call: TRBD2 (6 bases). V was trimmed by 5 bases and J by 1 base, leaving 17 bases between them. The CDR3 covers 17 residues. Germline values: CDR1 MNHEY, CDR2 SMNVEV (reference sequence). Here the CDR3 reads CASSSSFGGWNTGELFF. Here the CDR3 DNA reads TGTGCCAGCAGTAGCTCCTTTGGGGGGTGGAACACCGGGGAGCTGTTTTTT.

The V gene is TRBV4-3, the J gene TRBJ2-1, with D perhaps TRBD2 (5 bases). CDR1 LGHNA and CDR2 YSLEER come from the germline V gene. This CDR3 comprises 16 residues. V lost 0 bases and J lost 2, with 11 bases in between. CDR3 in amino acids: CASSQDSWRTYNEQFF. The CDR3 region has the DNA TGCGCCAGCAGCCAAGATAGTTGGAGGACCTACAATGAGCAGTTCTTC.

This clone appeared a single time. This chain joins TRBV5-1 and TRBJ1-1; 7 bases match TRBD1. V gave up 4 bases and J gave up 2 bases; unmatched junction bases: 5. Germline assignment: CDR1 SGHRS and CDR2 YFSETQ. This CDR3 has 14 residues. The CDR3 is CASSPQGINTEAFF. CDR3 nucleotides: TGCGCCAGCAGCCCACAGGGGATCAACACTGAAGCTTTCTTT.

The chain uses TRBV9 and TRBJ1-5; D possibly corresponds to TRBD1 (5 bases). The CDR3 is 15 amino acids. Germline V CDR1 and CDR2: SGDLS, YYNGEE. With 3 bases removed from V and 1 base from J, the gap between germline ends came to 11 bases. The CDR3 here is CASSEEGWSNQPQHF. CDR3 nucleotide sequence: TGTGCCAGCAGCGAGGAGGGGTGGAGCAATCAGCCCCAGCATTTT.

This chain connects TRBV4-1 to TRBJ1-1, with D perhaps TRBD1 (6 bases). This CDR3 spans 15 amino acids. Looked up from germline, CDR1 is MGHRA and CDR2 is YSYEKL. Trimming stripped 1 base from V and 0 bases from J, with 9 bases between. The CDR3 protein is CASSQAGQLNTEAFF. CDR3 nucleotide sequence: TGCGCCAGCAGCCAAGCGGGACAACTGAACACTGAAGCTTTCTTT.

The chain has TRBV6-1 and TRBJ2-3, with TRBD2 matching 11 bases. Germline V gene lookup returns CDR1 MNHNS and CDR2 SASEGT. The CDR3 consists of 14 residues. The junction had 2 bases not matched to a gene; V was cut back by 8 bases and J by 1 base. The CDR3 is CASLSGGGTDTQYF. The CDR3 DNA reads as TGTGCCAGCCTTAGCGGGGGGGGCACAGATACGCAGTATTTT.

V gene TRBV18 combines with J gene TRBJ2-1, with 10 positions matching TRBD2. This CDR3 contains 16 residues. Germline CDR1 is KGHSH and CDR2 is LQKENI. V was pared by 2 bases and J by 5 bases, with 6 bases of the junction left unmatched. The CDR3 DNA follows: TGTGCCAGCTCACCATACGAGCGGGAGGGGCACAATGAGCAGTTCTTC. Translated, it gives CASSPYEREGHNEQFF.